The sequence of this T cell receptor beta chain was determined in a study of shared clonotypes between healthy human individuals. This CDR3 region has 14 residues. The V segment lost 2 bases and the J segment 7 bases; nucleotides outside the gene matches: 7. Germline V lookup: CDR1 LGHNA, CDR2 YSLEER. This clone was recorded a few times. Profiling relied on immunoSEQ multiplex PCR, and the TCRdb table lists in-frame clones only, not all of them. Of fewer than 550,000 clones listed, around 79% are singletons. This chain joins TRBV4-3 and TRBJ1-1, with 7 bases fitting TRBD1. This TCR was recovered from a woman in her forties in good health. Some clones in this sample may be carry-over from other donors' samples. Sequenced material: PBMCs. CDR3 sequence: CASSQLGTEREAFF. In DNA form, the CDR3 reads TGCGCCAGCAGCCAACTCGGGACAGAGCGTGAAGCTTTCTTT.